The source of this TCR beta chain is a study of OX40 agonist ivuxolimab in advanced cancers. On the study more broadly: Patients undergoing dose escalation presented with hepatocellular carcinoma, melanoma, renal cell or head and neck cancer.

Whole-study results and caveats: The CD4+ and CD8+ T cells in the blood had expanded clonally by week 6 at 0.1 to 3.0 mg/kg. Relative to CD4+ cells, CD8+ T cells on average had more expanded clones.

Using immunoSEQ multiplex PCR, the repertoire was profiled, and TCRdb retains in-frame clones only, with some absent. Altogether 9,500 to 12,000 clones are present, around four fifths being singletons, with the ten largest covering about 9.4%. Regarding this clone: Its specificity is unknown.

The trim removed 6 bases at V and 8 bases at J, leaving 18 bases unmatched. Per the germline V gene, CDR1 is MDHEN and CDR2 is SYDVKM. The CDR3 runs 17 residues. The chain has TRBV28 and TRBJ2-1; 8 positions agree with TRBD2. The sequence derives from an adult with an advanced solid tumor such as melanoma, head and neck, liver or kidney cancer. The input for sequencing was CD4+ or CD8+ T cells sorted from blood, taken in a trial of the OX40 agonist ivuxolimab. The CDR3 here is CASRLIRPGGPGDEQFF. DNA for the CDR3: TGTGCCAGCAGACTTATCCGTCCGGGAGGGCCCGGTGATGAGCAGTTCTTC.